This T cell receptor beta chain derives from a study of blood T cell repertoires in COVID-19. V dropped 11 bases and J dropped 4 bases, with 19 bases sitting between them. CDR3 length: 14 residues. Germline lookup yields CDR1 SNHLY and CDR2 FYNNEI. This table comes from immunoSEQ multiplex PCR, and its TCRdb copy is limited to in-frame clones, with some not included. Found here are 100,000 to 150,000 clones, about 85% of them singletons; the top ten hold about 3%. The rearrangement uses TRBV2 and TRBJ2-3; D might be TRBD2 (5 bases). This receptor was obtained from an elderly woman with COVID-19, enrolled during active disease. The sequencing sample was made of peripheral blood. The CDR3 is CAGRRADVADTQYF. The CDR3 DNA is TGTGCCGGACGGCGGGCGGATGTAGCAGATACGCAGTATTTT.